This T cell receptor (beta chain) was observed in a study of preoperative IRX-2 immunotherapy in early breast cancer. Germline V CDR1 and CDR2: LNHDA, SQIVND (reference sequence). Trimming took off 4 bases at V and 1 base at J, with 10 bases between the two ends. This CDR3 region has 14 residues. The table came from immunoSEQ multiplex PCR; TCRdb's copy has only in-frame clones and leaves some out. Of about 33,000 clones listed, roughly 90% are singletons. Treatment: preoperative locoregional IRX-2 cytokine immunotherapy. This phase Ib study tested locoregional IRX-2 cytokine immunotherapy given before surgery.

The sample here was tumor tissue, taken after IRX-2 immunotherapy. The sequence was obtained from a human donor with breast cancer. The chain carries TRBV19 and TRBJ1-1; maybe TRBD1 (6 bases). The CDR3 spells CASSRGGRNTEAFF. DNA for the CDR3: TGTGCCAGTAGTAGAGGGGGGAGGAACACTGAAGCTTTCTTT.